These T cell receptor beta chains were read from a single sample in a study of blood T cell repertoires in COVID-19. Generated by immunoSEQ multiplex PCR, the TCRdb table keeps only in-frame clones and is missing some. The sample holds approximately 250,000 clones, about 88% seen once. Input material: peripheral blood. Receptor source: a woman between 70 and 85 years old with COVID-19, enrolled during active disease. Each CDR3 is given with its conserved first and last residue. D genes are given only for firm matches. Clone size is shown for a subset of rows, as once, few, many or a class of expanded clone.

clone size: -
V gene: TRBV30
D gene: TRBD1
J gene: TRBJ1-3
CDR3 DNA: TGTGCCTGGAGTGTGGACAGGGACTTTCGGGTCTCTGGAAACACCATATATTTT
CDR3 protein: CAWSVDRDFRVSGNTIYF

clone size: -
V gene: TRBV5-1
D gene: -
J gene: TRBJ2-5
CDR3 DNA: TGCGCCAGCAGCTACCCGGGAGAAGAGACCCAGTACTTC
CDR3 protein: CASSYPGEETQYF

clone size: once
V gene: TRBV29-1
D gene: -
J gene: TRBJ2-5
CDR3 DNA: TGCAGCACTGACTTGGGGGCCGAGACCCAGTACTTC
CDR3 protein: CSTDLGAETQYF

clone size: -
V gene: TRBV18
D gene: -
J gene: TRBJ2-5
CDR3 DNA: TGTGCCAGCTCACCGGCTCTTATCCAAGAGACCCAGTACTTC
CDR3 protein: CASSPALIQETQYF

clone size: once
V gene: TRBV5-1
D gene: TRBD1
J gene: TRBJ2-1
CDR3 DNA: TGCGCCAGCAGCCGGACAGGGCCTAATGAGCAGTTCTTC
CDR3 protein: CASSRTGPNEQFF

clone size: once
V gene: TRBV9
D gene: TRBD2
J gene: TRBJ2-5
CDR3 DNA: TGTGCCAGCAGCGTAGCTCCTAGCGGGGGGGCCATGGAGACCCAGTACTTC
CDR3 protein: CASSVAPSGGAMETQYF

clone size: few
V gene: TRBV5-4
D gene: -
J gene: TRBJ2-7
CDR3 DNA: TGTGCCAGCAGCTTCTACCTGGAGGCGCAGTACTTC
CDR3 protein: CASSFYLEAQYF

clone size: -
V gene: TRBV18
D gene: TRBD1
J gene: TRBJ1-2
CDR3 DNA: TGTGCCAGCTCATTTTCTCGGGACAGCTATGGCTACACCTTC
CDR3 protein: CASSFSRDSYGYTF

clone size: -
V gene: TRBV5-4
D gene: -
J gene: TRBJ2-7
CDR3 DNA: TGTGCCAGCAGCTTTCGGTGGGACTTGCCCTACGAGCAGTACTTC
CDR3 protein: CASSFRWDLPYEQYF

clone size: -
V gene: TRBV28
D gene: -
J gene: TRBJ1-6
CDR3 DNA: TGTGCCAGCAGTTTCTCTAGCTCCTATAATTCACCCCTCCACTTT
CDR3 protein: CASSFSSSYNSPLHF

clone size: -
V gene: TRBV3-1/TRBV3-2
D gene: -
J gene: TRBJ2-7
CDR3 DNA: TGTGCCAGCAGCCAAGTTTTCCGGGGATTGGACGAGCAGTACTTC
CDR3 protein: CASSQVFRGLDEQYF

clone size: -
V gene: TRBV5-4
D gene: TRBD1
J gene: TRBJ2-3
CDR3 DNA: TGTGCCAGCAGCGGGACAGGGGGCGAACTTTTAGATACGCAGTATTTT
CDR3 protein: CASSGTGGELLDTQYF

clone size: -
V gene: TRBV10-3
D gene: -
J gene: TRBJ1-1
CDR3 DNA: TGTGCCATCAGTGAGTCGCGGGATCTGAACACTGAAGCTTTCTTT
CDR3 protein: CAISESRDLNTEAFF

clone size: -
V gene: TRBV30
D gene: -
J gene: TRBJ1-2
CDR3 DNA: TGTGCCTGGAGTGTACTGTCGGGTCCCTATGGCTACACCTTC
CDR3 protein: CAWSVLSGPYGYTF

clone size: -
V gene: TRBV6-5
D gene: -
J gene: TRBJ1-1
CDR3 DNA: TGTGCCAGCAGTTACTCGGTTGCGAGAGGCACTGAAGCTTTCTTT
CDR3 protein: CASSYSVARGTEAFF

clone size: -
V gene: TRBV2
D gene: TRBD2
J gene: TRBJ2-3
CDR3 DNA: TGTGCCAGCATCGGACTAGCGGGGGACCTCAGCACAGATACGCAGTATTTT
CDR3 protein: CASIGLAGDLSTDTQYF

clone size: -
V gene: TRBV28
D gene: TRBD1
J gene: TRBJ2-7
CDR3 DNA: TGTGCCAGCACCTTGGGACAGACTTACGAGCAGTACTTC
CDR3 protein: CASTLGQTYEQYF

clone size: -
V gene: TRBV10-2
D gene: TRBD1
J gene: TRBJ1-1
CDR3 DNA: TGCGCCAGCAGGATTAACAGGGGGAACACTGAAGCTTTCTTT
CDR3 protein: CASRINRGNTEAFF

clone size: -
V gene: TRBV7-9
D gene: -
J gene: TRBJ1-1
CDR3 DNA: TGTGCCAGCAGACGGGGTACTGAAGCTTTCTTT
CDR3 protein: CASRRGTEAFF

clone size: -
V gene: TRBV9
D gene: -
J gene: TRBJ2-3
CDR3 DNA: TGTGCCAGCAGCGCGGGACTGCCAGATACGCAGTATTTT
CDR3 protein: CASSAGLPDTQYF

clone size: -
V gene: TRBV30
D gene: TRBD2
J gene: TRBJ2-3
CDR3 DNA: TGTGCCTGTTCTAGCGGGAGCACAGATACGCAGTATTTT
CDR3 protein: CACSSGSTDTQYF

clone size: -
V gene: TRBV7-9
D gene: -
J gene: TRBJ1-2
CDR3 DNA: TGTGCCAGCAGCCGCCAACAGGGTTTATATGGCTACACCTTC
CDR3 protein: CASSRQQGLYGYTF

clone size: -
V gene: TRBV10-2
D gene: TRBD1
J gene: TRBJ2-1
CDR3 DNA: TGCGCCAGCATAGACAGGGGCTACTACAATGAGCAGTTCTTC
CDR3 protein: CASIDRGYYNEQFF

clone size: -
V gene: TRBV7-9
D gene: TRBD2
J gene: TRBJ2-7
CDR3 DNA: TGTGCCAGCACCCCGGGCGGGACTAGCGGCTCCTACGAGCAGTACTTC
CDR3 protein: CASTPGGTSGSYEQYF

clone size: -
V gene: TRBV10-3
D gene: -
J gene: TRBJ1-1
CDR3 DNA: TGTGCCATCAGTGACCGCCGGGGAGGAGGGACTGAAGCTTTCTTT
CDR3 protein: CAISDRRGGGTEAFF

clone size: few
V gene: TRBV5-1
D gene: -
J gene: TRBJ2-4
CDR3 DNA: TGCGCCAGCAGCCCAGGGTATGTGACCAAAAACATTCAGTACTTC
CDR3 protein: CASSPGYVTKNIQYF

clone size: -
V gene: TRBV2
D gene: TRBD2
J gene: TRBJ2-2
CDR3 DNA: TGTGCCAGCACACTAGCGGGGGTACCCACCGGGGAGCTGTTTTTT
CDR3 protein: CASTLAGVPTGELFF

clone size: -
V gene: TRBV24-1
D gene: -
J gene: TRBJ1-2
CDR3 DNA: TGTGCCACCAGTGATTTGCGGACAGACTATGGCTACACCTTC
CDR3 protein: CATSDLRTDYGYTF

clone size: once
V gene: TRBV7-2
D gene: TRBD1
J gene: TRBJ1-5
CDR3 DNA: TGTGCCAGCAGCTCTTCAGGGGGCAGTCAGCCCCAGCATTTT
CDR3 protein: CASSSSGGSQPQHF

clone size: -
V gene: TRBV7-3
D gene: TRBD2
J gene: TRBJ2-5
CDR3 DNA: TGTGCCAGCAGCCTTAGCGGGGGGCCCCTGGAGACCCAGTACTTC
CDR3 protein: CASSLSGGPLETQYF

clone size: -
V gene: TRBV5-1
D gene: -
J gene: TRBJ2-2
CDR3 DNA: TGCGCCAGCAGCTTGGGGCCGCAGGGCACCGGGGAGCTGTTTTTT
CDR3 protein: CASSLGPQGTGELFF

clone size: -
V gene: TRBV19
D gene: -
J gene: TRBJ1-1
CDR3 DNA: TGTGCCAGTAGTATTGATGCGGGACCGAGTGAAGCTTTCTTT
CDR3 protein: CASSIDAGPSEAFF

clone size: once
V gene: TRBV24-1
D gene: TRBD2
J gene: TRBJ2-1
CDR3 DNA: TGTGCCACCAGTGATTCGGGCGGGGGAGGCAATGAGCAGTTCTTC
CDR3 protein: CATSDSGGGGNEQFF

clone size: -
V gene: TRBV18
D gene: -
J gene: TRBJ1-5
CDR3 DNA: TGTGCCAGCTCTCAAGACAGGAATAGTCAGCCCCAGCATTTT
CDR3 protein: CASSQDRNSQPQHF

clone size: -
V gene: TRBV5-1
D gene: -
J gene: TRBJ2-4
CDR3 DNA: TGCGCCAGCAGCAAACAGGGAACCAAAAACATTCAGTACTTC
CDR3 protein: CASSKQGTKNIQYF

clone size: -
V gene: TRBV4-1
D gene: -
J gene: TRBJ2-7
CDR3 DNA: TGCGCCAGCAGCCAAGCAGGGGCCGCATTCTACGAGCAGTACTTC
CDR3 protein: CASSQAGAAFYEQYF

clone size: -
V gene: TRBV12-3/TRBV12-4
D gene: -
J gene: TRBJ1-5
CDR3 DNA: TGTGCCAGCAGTTTTCACGGGGTATTAGCCCAGCATTTT
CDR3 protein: CASSFHGVLAQHF

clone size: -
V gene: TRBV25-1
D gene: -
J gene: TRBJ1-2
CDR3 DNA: TGTGCCAGCAGTGAGGGGGACGGGGGGTATGGCTACACCTTC
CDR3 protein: CASSEGDGGYGYTF

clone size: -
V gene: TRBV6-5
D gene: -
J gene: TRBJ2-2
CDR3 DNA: TGTGCCAGCAGTTACTTTAGGACAGACACCGGGGAGCTGTTTTTT
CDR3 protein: CASSYFRTDTGELFF

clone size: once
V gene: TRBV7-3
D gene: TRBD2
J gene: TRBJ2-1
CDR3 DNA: TGTGCCAGCAGCTTAACGAGCGGGGGGATCTACAATGAGCAGTTCTTC
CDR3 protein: CASSLTSGGIYNEQFF